A few counts support the clone carrying this T cell receptor (beta chain). Its antigen is still unknown. Expressed TCRB transcripts were sequenced because the isolated RNA had all been reverse transcribed beforehand. Libraries were prepared by immunoSEQ multiplex PCR; TCRdb keeps only in-frame clonotypes and omits some of them. The table records some 410,000 clones, around 14% of them present only once. The record originates from a study of beta chain features in type 1 diabetes. Study observations and caveats: Patients with type 1 diabetes showed fewer VDJ junction insertions and more deletions. Within patients, naive, central memory and Treg TCRB repertoires seemed more similar than within healthy donors.

The V gene's germline CDR1 is GTSNPN and CDR2 SVGIG (reference sequence). The CDR3 covers 13 residues. V lost 7 bases to trimming and J lost 2 bases; unmatched junction nucleotides: 5. The chain links TRBV30 to TRBJ2-5, with 9 bases aligning to TRBD2. Source material: naive CD4+ T cells from blood. The sequence was obtained from a man aged 30 to 45 in good health. The CDR3 sequence is CAFRTSAQETQYF. For the CDR3, the DNA is TGTGCCTTTCGGACTAGCGCGCAAGAGACCCAGTACTTC.